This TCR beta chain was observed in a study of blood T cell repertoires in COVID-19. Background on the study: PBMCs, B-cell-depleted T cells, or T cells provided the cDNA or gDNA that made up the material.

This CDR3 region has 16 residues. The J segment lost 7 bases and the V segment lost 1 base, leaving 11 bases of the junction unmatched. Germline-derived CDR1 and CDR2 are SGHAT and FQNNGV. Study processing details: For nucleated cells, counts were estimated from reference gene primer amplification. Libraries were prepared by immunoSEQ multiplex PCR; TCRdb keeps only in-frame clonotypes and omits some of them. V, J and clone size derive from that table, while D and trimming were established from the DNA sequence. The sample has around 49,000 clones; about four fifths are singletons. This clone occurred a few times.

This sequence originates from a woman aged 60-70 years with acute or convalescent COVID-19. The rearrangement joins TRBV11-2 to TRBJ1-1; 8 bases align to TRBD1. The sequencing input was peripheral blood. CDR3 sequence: CASSLAPRGRGVEAFF. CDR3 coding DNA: TGTGCCAGCAGCTTAGCCCCCAGGGGGCGAGGGGTTGAAGCTTTCTTT.